The next 26 T cell receptor beta chains were all read from a single sample in a study of shared clonotypes between healthy human individuals. Assay: immunoSEQ multiplex PCR; the TCRdb copy retains only in-frame clones and omits some. The repertoire holds about 750,000 clones, around 92% seen once, with about 24% in the top ten. CD45RO-negative CD8 cells positively selected for CCR7 made up the naive population, which excluded terminally differentiated effector memory CD45RA+ cells. The sample taken for sequencing was naive CD8+ T cells sorted from blood. The receptors shown here come from a man younger than 45 in good health.

The V and J genes are TRBV7-9 and TRBJ2-1; D is possibly TRBD2 (6 bases). Deletions cut 5 bases from V and 8 bases from J, with 13 bases between. CDR3 length equals 13 residues. Germline CDR1 is SEHNR and CDR2 is FQNEAQ (reference sequence). CDR3 protein: CASSPLLAHEQFF. CDR3 nucleotide sequence: TGTGCCAGCAGCCCACTACTAGCCCATGAGCAGTTCTTC.

This sequence joins TRBV2 and TRBJ1-1; D not certain. The CDR3 length is 14 residues. The V gene lost 7 bases and the J gene lost 1 base, with 13 bases spanning the gap. Germline-derived CDR1 and CDR2 are SNHLY and FYNNEI. CDR3 DNA sequence: TGTGCCAGCATGGCAGGAATAAAGAACACTGAAGCTTTCTTT. As protein: CASMAGIKNTEAFF.

V usage is TRBV5-1 and J usage is TRBJ2-7; TRBD1 is a possible D gene (5 bases). The germline gives CDR1 SGHRS, CDR2 YFSETQ. Between the trimmed V and J ends, which lost 4 bases and 2 bases, there was a span of 16 bases. The length of the CDR3 is 15 residues. The CDR3 region has the DNA TGCGCCAGCAGCCTGCTACCTGACAGAACCTACGAGCAGTACTTC. Its translation is CASSLLPDRTYEQYF. The full variable domain, with the rest looked up from reference TRBV5-1 and TRBJ2-7, is KAGVTQTPRYLIKTRGQQVTLSCSPISGHRSVSWYQQTPGQGLQFLFEYFSETQRNKGNFPGRFSGRQFSNSRSEMNVSTLELGDSALYLCASSLLPDRTYEQYFGPGTRLTVT.

This chain links TRBV4-3 with TRBJ2-7; a possible D gene is TRBD2 (5 bases). V was shortened by 0 bases and J by 2 bases, with 11 bases between the two germline ends. There are 15 residues in the CDR3. Germline values: CDR1 LGHNA, CDR2 YSLEER. The CDR3 region is CASSQDRTSTYEQYF. The CDR3 DNA reads TGCGCCAGCAGCCAAGATCGGACTTCGACCTACGAGCAGTACTTC.

The CDR3 DNA follows: TGTGCCAGCAGCTCAGGAGAGATCTACGAGCAGTACTTC. This gives the protein CASSSGEIYEQYF. The rearrangement links TRBV7-6 to TRBJ2-7; D is ambiguous. The germline V and J ends were trimmed by 4 bases and 3 bases, with 10 bases remaining between them. This CDR3 is 13 amino acids long. Per the germline V gene, CDR1 is SGHVS and CDR2 is FNYEAQ.

Concerning this clone: Other nucleotide sequences from this sample produce the same CDR3. The genes are TRBV27 and TRBJ2-7, with 9 bases aligning to TRBD1. Germline assignment: CDR1 MNHEY and CDR2 SMNVEV (reference sequence). V gave up 2 bases and J gave up 5 bases; unmatched junction bases: 1. The CDR3 spans 13 residues. The chain's CDR3 is CASSLDRGNEQYF. The CDR3 DNA follows: TGTGCCAGCAGTTTAGACAGGGGGAACGAGCAGTACTTC.

Only one count was recorded for this clone. V is TRBV30 and J is TRBJ2-1; D uncertain. V lost 4 bases and J lost 10, with 11 bases in between. The CDR3 is made up of 11 amino acids. CDR1 is GTSNPN and CDR2 is SVGIG in the germline V gene (reference sequence). This chain's CDR3 is CAWTRSGEQFF. CDR3 nucleotides: TGTGCCTGGACCCGAAGTGGGGAGCAGTTCTTC.

V gene TRBV7-9 combines with J gene TRBJ2-1; D may match TRBD1 or TRBD2 (5 bases each). This CDR3 is 16 amino acids long. V lost 5 bases to trimming and J lost 2 bases, with 16 bases between them. Germline assignment: CDR1 SEHNR and CDR2 FQNEAQ (reference sequence). The CDR3 DNA follows: TGTGCCAGCAGCGCAATACTGGGGGAGCCCTACAATGAGCAGTTCTTC. This translates into CASSAILGEPYNEQFF.

The J gene is TRBJ1-1, the V gene TRBV5-1; no reliable D call. CDR1 is SGHRS, CDR2 YFSETQ, per germline. CDR3 length: 14 residues. The V end lost 0 bases, the J end lost 0 bases, and 6 bases lay between the germline ends. The DNA of the CDR3 is TGCGCCAGCAGCTTGGACCCCATGAACACTGAAGCTTTCTTT. Its protein product is CASSLDPMNTEAFF.

This clone came up once. CDR3 amino acids: CSAQVGGGTYNEQFF. In DNA form, the CDR3 reads TGCAGCGCCCAGGTGGGGGGAGGTACCTACAATGAGCAGTTCTTC. The chain has TRBV29-1 and TRBJ2-1; D perhaps matches TRBD2 (6 bases). The CDR3 runs 15 residues. V was trimmed by 7 bases and J by 2 bases, leaving 18 bases between them. From germline, CDR1 is SQVTM and CDR2 ANQGSEA.

The rearrangement uses TRBV28 and TRBJ2-5; TRBD2 aligns across 13 bases. The V gene end was trimmed by 10 bases and the J gene end by 5 bases; junction bases not matched to a gene: 4. Germline lookup yields CDR1 MDHEN and CDR2 SYDVKM. The CDR3 sequence is 13 residues long. The CDR3 here is CAISGLAGETQYF. As DNA, the CDR3 is TGTGCCATCTCGGGACTAGCGGGGGAGACCCAGTACTTC.

The chain recombines TRBV5-1 with TRBJ2-1; the D is unclear. The V and J ends lost 2 bases and 8 bases respectively, with 17 bases between them. Per germline, CDR1 SGHRS and CDR2 YFSETQ. The CDR3 is 15 amino acids. CDR3: CASSFFGVDLDEQFF. The CDR3 coding sequence is TGCGCCAGCAGCTTCTTCGGAGTGGATCTAGATGAGCAGTTCTTC.

This chain joins TRBV11-2 and TRBJ2-2; D remains unclear. Trimming left V 5 bases short and J 5 bases short, with 6 bases between. Per the germline V gene, CDR1 is SGHAT and CDR2 is FQNNGV. This CDR3 contains 12 residues. The CDR3 is CASSVGTGELFF. The CDR3 DNA sequence: TGTGCCAGCAGCGTAGGGACCGGGGAGCTGTTTTTT.

The chain is built from TRBV28 and TRBJ2-5, with TRBD2 matching over 8 bases. CDR3 length equals 15 residues. CDR1 is MDHEN and CDR2 is SYDVKM in the germline V gene. J lost 1 base, V lost 8 bases, and 9 bases had no gene match. The CDR3 DNA sequence: TGTGCCAGCTCGGGGGGGGCAGGGGCCCAAGAGACCCAGTACTTC. Its translation is CASSGGAGAQETQYF.

V and J are TRBV27 and TRBJ2-7; 7 positions match TRBD2. CDR3 length: 14 amino acids. The germline V gene has CDR1 MNHEY and CDR2 SMNVEV (reference sequence). J was trimmed by 5 bases and V by 3 bases; bases with no gene match: 7. Written as DNA, the CDR3 is TGTGCCAGCAGTTTGGGGGGGTTCGCTAACGAGCAGTACTTC. This translates into CASSLGGFANEQYF.

The chain has TRBV19 and TRBJ2-1, with D possibly being TRBD2 (5 bases). V gave up 1 base and J gave up 7 bases, with 11 bases separating them. This CDR3 has 14 amino acids. The germline gives CDR1 LNHDA, CDR2 SQIVND (reference sequence). Here the CDR3 reads CASSIAGIGNEQFF. The CDR3 DNA reads TGTGCCAGTAGTATAGCGGGGATCGGTAATGAGCAGTTCTTC.

Regarding this clone: The same CDR3 is also encoded by other DNA sequences in this sample. The chain joins TRBV28 to TRBJ2-7; 8 nucleotides line up with TRBD1. This CDR3 has 13 residues. Per germline, CDR1 MDHEN and CDR2 SYDVKM. Losses at the gene ends were 6 bases for V and 3 bases for J; bases not matched to a gene: 4. DNA of the CDR3: TGTGCCAGCAGCTCCGGGACAGGCTACGAGCAGTACTTC. Amino acid sequence: CASSSGTGYEQYF.

The chain employs TRBV6-5 and TRBJ1-5; the D is unclear. Germline CDR1 reads MNHEY; CDR2 reads SVGAGI. The CDR3 runs 13 residues. The germline V and J ends were trimmed by 5 bases and 3 bases, with 8 bases remaining between them. This CDR3 reads CASSTAVNQPQHF. CDR3 DNA sequence: TGTGCCAGCAGTACAGCAGTCAATCAGCCCCAGCATTTT.

The genes are TRBV7-3 and TRBJ2-1; no reliable D call. In germline, CDR1 is SGHTA, CDR2 FQGTGA. V was shortened by 2 bases and J by 8 bases, with 13 bases between the two germline ends. The CDR3 contains 14 residues. CDR3 sequence (DNA): TGTGCCAGCAGCTTATATGGCGGTCTTTATGAGCAGTTCTTC. Translation gives CASSLYGGLYEQFF. The full variable domain, rest sourced from reference TRBV7-3 and TRBJ2-1, is GAGVSQTPSNKVTEKGKYVELRCDPISGHTALYWYRQSLGQGPEFLIYFQGTGAADDSGLPNDRFFAVRPEGSVSTLKIQRTERGDSAVYLCASSLYGGLYEQFFGPGTRLTVL.

The genes are TRBV5-3 and TRBJ1-5; 8 bases are shared with TRBD1. TRBV5-3 carries the ORF label, with uncertain function. This CDR3 is built from 16 residues. Trimming at V came to 4 bases and at J to 6 bases, leaving 12 bases not matched to a gene. CDR3 sequence: CARSKRQGSASQPQHF. In DNA form, the CDR3 reads TGTGCCAGAAGCAAACGACAGGGGAGCGCGTCTCAGCCCCAGCATTTT.

Worth noting for this clone: A junction end diverges from the germline sequence, so it may reflect a read error. This sequence joins TRBV5-3 and TRBJ1-1, with D unclear. TRBV5-3 is reported as an ORF; its role is uncertain. This CDR3 has 15 amino acids. CDR3 nucleotide sequence: TGTGCCAGCAGCTTGGTACGGGATATGAACACTGAAGCTTTCTTT. Its protein product is CASSLVRDMNTEAFF.

Comments on this clone: The sample holds other DNA sequences that translate to the same CDR3. The chain couples TRBV29-1 to TRBJ2-7; 8 positions match TRBD2. Per germline, CDR1 SQVTM and CDR2 ANQGSEA. V shed 6 bases and J 4 bases; nucleotides not matched to a gene: 5. The CDR3 consists of 12 residues. The chain's CDR3 is CSVQSGSYEQYF. DNA of the CDR3: TGCAGCGTCCAAAGCGGGAGTTACGAGCAGTACTTC.

CDR3 nucleotide sequence: TGTGCCACCCCTGTCGGGGATACGCAGTATTTT. This encodes CATPVGDTQYF. The genes are TRBV27 and TRBJ2-3; D is undetermined. The CDR3 consists of 11 residues. Looked up from germline, CDR1 is MNHEY and CDR2 is SMNVEV (reference sequence). Trimming stripped 10 bases from V and 6 bases from J, with 11 bases between.

CDR3 in amino acids: CASSFPSGDRGKGRNQPQHF. The CDR3 DNA sequence: TGTGCCAGCAGTTTTCCGTCTGGGGACAGGGGAAAAGGGCGCAATCAGCCCCAGCATTTT. The chain employs TRBV27 and TRBJ1-5, with 10 bases fitting TRBD1. The CDR3 spans 20 residues. CDR1 MNHEY and CDR2 SMNVEV come from the germline V gene (reference sequence). The trim removed 3 bases at V and 2 bases at J, leaving 16 bases unmatched.

This clone was found once. The same CDR3 can be traced to other DNA sequences in this sample. The chain carries TRBV13 and TRBJ2-3; 9 bases agree with TRBD2. Germline assignment: CDR1 PRHDT and CDR2 FYEKMQ (reference sequence). Trimming at V came to 5 bases and at J to 0 bases, leaving 3 bases not matched to a gene. This CDR3 region has 15 residues. The CDR3 region has the DNA TGTGCCAGCAGCCTTACTAGCGGGAGCACAGATACGCAGTATTTT. It codes for CASSLTSGSTDTQYF.

This clone was found once. This chain uses TRBV11-2 with TRBJ2-7, with a tentative D call TRBD1 (5 bases). CDR1 SGHAT and CDR2 FQNNGV come from the germline V gene. The V end lost 5 bases, the J end lost 5 bases, and 13 bases lay between the germline ends. There are 13 residues in the CDR3. The CDR3, as DNA: TGTGCCAGCAGCCTGGGGCCCGTCCACGAGCAGTACTTC. Its protein product is CASSLGPVHEQYF.